The 14 T cell receptor beta chains below come from one sample, sequenced in a study of CD8+ T cells in alopecia areata. As the sequencing template, cDNA was produced by extracting RNA and reverse transcribing it. The repertoire was sequenced with immunoSEQ multiplex PCR; TCRdb's copy has only in-frame clones and lacks some. The sample holds more than 150,000 clones; about 60% are singletons and the top ten take about 12%. As to treatment: oral pan-JAK inhibitor, 5-10 mg twice daily. Sequenced here: CD8+ T cells sorted from blood, sampled at week 24, from a patient treated with tofacitinib. The receptors were sampled from a human donor with alopecia areata.

The CDR3 sequence is CASSPQASGKTQYF. DNA for the CDR3: TGTGCCAGCTCACCACAGGCGTCCGGAAAGACCCAGTACTTC. The chain combines TRBV18 with TRBJ2-5; no firm D call. The length of the CDR3 is 14 residues. CDR1 KGHSH and CDR2 LQKENI come from the germline V gene. The V end lost 1 base, the J end lost 6 bases, and 12 bases lay between the germline ends.

This clone was counted a few times. The gene calls are TRBV29-1 and TRBJ2-6; D not certain. There are 14 residues in the CDR3. CDR1 is SQVTM and CDR2 is ANQGSEA in the germline V gene. Trimming stripped 6 bases from V and 2 bases from J, with 11 bases between. Written as DNA, the CDR3 is TGCAGCGTCCCGGAAGACGCTGGGGCCAACGTCCTGACTTTC. Translation gives CSVPEDAGANVLTF.

The V call is TRBV6-6, the J call TRBJ2-2; 8 nucleotides line up with TRBD1. Germline values: CDR1 MNHNY, CDR2 SVGAGI (reference sequence). CDR3 length: 15 residues. With 8 bases clipped from V and 5 bases from J, the junction kept 10 bases outside the gene matches. CDR3 sequence reads: CASGRDRLWTGELFF. For the CDR3, the DNA is TGTGCCAGCGGCAGGGACAGGTTATGGACCGGGGAGCTGTTTTTT.

This clone occurred a few times. Here the CDR3 DNA reads TGCAGCGTGGGGACAGGGGGAGACACCATATATTTT. It encodes CSVGTGGDTIYF. V usage is TRBV29-1 and J usage is TRBJ1-3; TRBD1 matches at 11 bases. V was pared by 6 bases and J by 8 bases, with 3 bases of the junction left unmatched. CDR1 and CDR2 (germline): SQVTM, ANQGSEA. The CDR3 runs to 12 residues.

V usage is TRBV27 and J usage is TRBJ2-3; TRBD1 agrees at 8 bases. Looked up from germline, CDR1 is MNHEY and CDR2 is SMNVEV (reference sequence). Germline trimming cut 5 bases from V and 4 bases from J; bases unmatched to any gene: 5. This CDR3 has 14 amino acids. The CDR3 loop is CASSEQGAADTQYF. CDR3 sequence (DNA): TGTGCCAGCAGTGAGCAGGGGGCTGCAGATACGCAGTATTTT.

Details on this clone: This same CDR3 is encoded by further DNA sequences in the sample. This chain joins TRBV6-5 and TRBJ2-5, with D uncertain. CDR3 length: 11 residues. The V end lost 2 bases, the J end lost 4 bases, and 2 bases lay between the germline ends. CDR1 is MNHEY, CDR2 SVGAGI, per germline. CDR3 in amino acids: CASSYRETQYF. The DNA of the CDR3 is TGTGCCAGCAGTTACCGAGAGACCCAGTACTTC.

The chain uses TRBV6-1 and TRBJ2-5, with D tentatively TRBD1 (5 bases). The length of the CDR3 is 13 residues. CDR1 MNHNS and CDR2 SASEGT come from the germline V gene. V gave up 7 bases and J gave up 4 bases, with 13 bases separating them. CDR3 bases: TGTGCCAGCATCAGGGAAGTGGGAGAGACCCAGTACTTC. It is translated as CASIREVGETQYF.

This chain connects TRBV13 to TRBJ1-5; D is unclear. V lost 5 bases to trimming and J lost 2 bases, with 10 bases between them. Germline V gene data show CDR1 as PRHDT and CDR2 as FYEKMQ (reference sequence). CDR3 length: 14 residues. Here the CDR3 reads CASSLRAGNQPQHF. The CDR3 nucleotides read TGTGCCAGCAGCCTTAGGGCGGGCAATCAGCCCCAGCATTTT.

The V gene is TRBV29-1, the J gene TRBJ2-7; D is perhaps TRBD1 or TRBD2 (5 bases each). CDR1 and CDR2 (germline): SQVTM, ANQGSEA. The CDR3 sequence is 13 residues long. V lost 6 bases and J lost 2, with 14 bases in between. CDR3 sequence: CSVASGAAYEQYF. CDR3 bases: TGCAGCGTAGCCTCCGGGGCTGCCTACGAGCAGTACTTC.

With respect to this clone: Other DNA sequences in the same sample also yield this CDR3. The gene calls are TRBV19 and TRBJ1-1; unclear D gene. V dropped 3 bases and J dropped 1 base, with 3 bases sitting between them. From germline, CDR1 is LNHDA and CDR2 SQIVND (reference sequence). This CDR3 region has 12 residues. CDR3 bases: TGTGCCAGTAGTATCGGGAACACTGAAGCTTTCTTT. As protein: CASSIGNTEAFF.

The chain links TRBV19 to TRBJ2-1; 9 bases are shared with TRBD1. In germline, CDR1 is LNHDA, CDR2 SQIVND (reference sequence). This CDR3 comprises 14 residues. The J segment lost 6 bases and the V segment lost 7 bases, leaving 7 bases of the junction unmatched. The CDR3 spells CASIGQGIGNEQFF. CDR3 sequence (DNA): TGTGCCAGTATCGGACAGGGGATCGGCAATGAGCAGTTCTTC.

This clone was counted a few times. V is TRBV13 and J is TRBJ2-7; 11 bases align to TRBD2. The CDR3 is 18 residues long. Germline V gene sequence: CDR1 PRHDT, CDR2 FYEKMQ (reference sequence). The junction had 15 bases not matched to a gene; V was cut back by 4 bases and J by 4 bases. CDR3 region: CASSSSQNLAGGPYEQYF. CDR3 sequence (DNA): TGTGCCAGCAGCTCATCTCAGAATCTAGCGGGGGGCCCTTACGAGCAGTACTTC.

The chain couples TRBV27 to TRBJ1-5, with D possibly being TRBD1 (5 bases). Germline-derived CDR1 and CDR2 are MNHEY and SMNVEV (reference sequence). The germline V and J ends were trimmed by 4 bases and 1 base, with 8 bases remaining between them. The CDR3 sequence is 14 residues long. For the CDR3, the DNA is TGTGCCAGCAGTTCGACAGTGAGCAATCAGCCCCAGCATTTT. It specifies CASSSTVSNQPQHF.

The chain couples TRBV2 to TRBJ2-7; weak D call: TRBD1 (5 bases). The CDR3 extends over 15 amino acids. Trimming left V 3 bases short and J 0 bases short, with 12 bases between. Germline CDR1 reads SNHLY; CDR2 reads FYNNEI. DNA for the CDR3: TGTGCCAGCAGTGATCCCAGGGCAGCCTCCTACGAGCAGTACTTC. Amino acids: CASSDPRAASYEQYF.